Below, 27 T cell receptor beta chains from the same sample are listed, as sequenced in a study of human T cells and chemical hapten exposure. Time point indicated: patch test 1, 2 weeks after DPC sensitization. The treatment here: therapeutic diphenylcyclopropenone sensitization with weekly scalp DPC. TCRdb re-derived calls from the RACE reads in MiXCR, one entry per CDR3 protein. The sample consists of about 14,000 distinct CDR3 sequences, around 17% of them appearing once. The specimen comprised whole blood, sampled in connection with sensitization to the hapten diphenylcyclopropenone (DPC). The origin of the receptors is a woman between 25 and 40 years old with alopecia areata. Some clones in this sample may be carry-over from other donors' samples.

This clonotype is judged medium-sized. The chain is built from TRBV2 and TRBJ1-5, with D perhaps matching TRBD1 (6 bases). The CDR3 is 17 residues long. Germline CDR1 and CDR2: SNHLY and FYNNEI. The V and J ends lost 1 base and 0 bases respectively, with 13 bases between them. The CDR3 DNA follows: TGTGCCAGCAGTGAAGACAGGGCGGATTATAGCAATCAGCCCCAGCATTTT. Amino acids: CASSEDRADYSNQPQHF. Using reference TRBV2 and TRBJ1-5 for the parts outside the CDR3, the full variable domain is EPEVTQTPSHQVTQMGQEVILRCVPISNHLYFYWYRQILGQKVEFLVSFYNNEISEKSEIFDDQFSVERPDGSNFTLKIRSTKLEDSAMYFCASSEDRADYSNQPQHFGDGTRLSIL.

Ten or more counts support this clonotype. In nucleotides, the CDR3 is TGTGCCAGCAGCTCCAGGGGACTAGTAGGTTCGGGATCCTACAATGAGCAGTTCTTC. Translating gives CASSSRGLVGSGSYNEQFF. The chain employs TRBV11-2 and TRBJ2-1, with 8 positions matching TRBD2. The CDR3 is made up of 19 amino acids. The V segment lost 4 bases and the J segment 1 base; nucleotides outside the gene matches: 15. Germline V gene lookup returns CDR1 SGHAT and CDR2 FQNNGV.

This clonotype is medium-sized. The gene calls are TRBV4-1 and TRBJ2-3; D possibly corresponds to TRBD1 (6 bases). V lost 1 base, J lost 0 bases, and 8 bases lay in between. Germline V gives CDR1 MGHRA, CDR2 YSYEKL. The CDR3 loop spans 15 amino acids. Written as DNA, the CDR3 is TGCGCCAGCAGCCAAGTAGGGACAAGCACAGATACGCAGTATTTT. It codes for CASSQVGTSTDTQYF.

By frequency in the sample, this clonotype is medium-sized. The CDR3 reads CASSHRGSNQPQHF. The CDR3 DNA follows: TGTGCCAGCAGTCACAGAGGGAGCAATCAGCCCCAGCATTTT. The V call is TRBV6-1, the J call TRBJ1-5; no definite D call. The germline gives CDR1 MNHNS, CDR2 SASEGT. The CDR3 spans 14 residues. V gave up 5 bases and J gave up 1 base, with 9 bases separating them.

V and J are TRBV29-1 and TRBJ2-7; the D gene is possibly TRBD2 (5 bases). Deletions cut 4 bases from V and 7 bases from J, with 14 bases between. Germline values: CDR1 SQVTM, CDR2 ANQGSEA. The CDR3 runs 12 residues. CDR3 in DNA: TGCAGCGTTGTACGAGGGATGCGGGAGCAGTACTTC. Translation: CSVVRGMREQYF.

This clonotype turned up a few times. The chain has TRBV29-1 and TRBJ2-7; D gene unclear. The germline CDR1 and CDR2 sequences are SQVTM and ANQGSEA. This CDR3 region has 11 residues. Trimming cost V 6 bases and J 2 bases, with 8 bases left between them. CDR3 in amino acids: CSVKEPYEQYV. The CDR3 region has the DNA TGCAGCGTGAAAGAGCCCTACGAGCAGTACGTC.

This clonotype has a count of ten or more. J is TRBJ1-6 and V is TRBV25-1, with TRBD1 as a possible D gene (6 bases). Deletions cut 6 bases from V and 7 bases from J, with 13 bases between. Germline CDR1 and CDR2: MGHDK and SYGVNS. The CDR3 length is 14 residues. The CDR3 region has the DNA TGTGCCAGCAGACCTACAGGGACCAATTCACCCCTCCACTTT. It is translated as CASRPTGTNSPLHF.

This clonotype is medium-sized (0.01 to 0.1%). The chain recombines TRBV12-3 or TRBV12-4 with TRBJ1-1; possible D gene TRBD1, 5 bases. Trimming left V 1 base short and J 11 bases short, with 11 bases between. The CDR3 loop spans 12 amino acids. Written as DNA, the CDR3 is TGTGCCAGCAGTTTAGTTGGACACCGGGCTTTCTTT. This sequence encodes CASSLVGHRAFF.

The chain has TRBV3-1 and TRBJ2-1, with 9 nucleotides matching TRBD2. V trimming: 0 bases; J trimming: 7 bases; junction bases outside the gene matches: 10. Germline V gene sequence: CDR1 LGHDT, CDR2 YNNKEL (reference sequence). This CDR3 has 17 amino acids. In DNA, the CDR3 is TGTGCCAGCAGCCAAGACGCCCTAGCGGGGCAGGGAAATGAGCAGTTCTTC. Translating gives CASSQDALAGQGNEQFF.

Sample share makes this clonotype medium-sized. This chain connects TRBV9 to TRBJ1-2; D is unclear. V gave up 0 bases and J gave up 5 bases, with 8 bases separating them. CDR3 length: 13 residues. Per the germline V gene, CDR1 is SGDLS and CDR2 is YYNGEE. The CDR3 DNA reads TGTGCCAGCAGCGTAGAATTTAATTATGGCTACACCTTC. Protein product: CASSVEFNYGYTF.

This clonotype was seen at least ten times. The gene calls are TRBV6-2 or TRBV6-3 and TRBJ1-2; D is possibly TRBD1 (5 bases). The CDR3 sequence is 14 residues long. With 4 bases removed from V and 2 bases from J, the gap between germline ends came to 11 bases. Germline V gene data show CDR1 as MNHEY and CDR2 as SVGEGT. The CDR3 region has the DNA TGTGCCAGCAGTTGGGACGGCCCCAACTATGGCTACACCTTC. This codes for CASSWDGPNYGYTF.

This chain links TRBV7-8 with TRBJ2-1; TRBD2 agrees at 10 bases. Germline CDR1 and CDR2: SGHVS and FQNEAQ. The V segment lost 1 base and the J segment 13 bases; nucleotides outside the gene matches: 7. CDR3 length: 14 amino acids. The CDR3 DNA sequence: TGTGCCAGCAGCTTAGGAACTAGCGGGAATCGTCAGTTCTTC. It yields the protein CASSLGTSGNRQFF.

This clonotype is medium-sized by share. The genes are TRBV10-3 and TRBJ1-6; perhaps TRBD1 as D (6 bases). In germline, CDR1 is ENHRY, CDR2 SYGVKD. The CDR3 runs to 15 residues. V gave up 2 bases and J gave up 9 bases, with 14 bases separating them. The DNA for the CDR3 is TGTGCCATCAGTGAGATAGGACAGTCGGGTTCACCCCTCCACTTT. Its protein product is CAISEIGQSGSPLHF.

The chain is built from TRBV19 and TRBJ1-1; perhaps TRBD1 as D (6 bases). V was shortened by 5 bases and J by 1 base, with 11 bases between the two germline ends. Per the germline V gene, CDR1 is LNHDA and CDR2 is SQIVND (reference sequence). The CDR3 runs to 14 residues. DNA of the CDR3: TGTGCCAGTAGTCAAGGACAGACGAACACTGAAGCTTTCTTT. It yields the protein CASSQGQTNTEAFF.

This clonotype occurred a few times. The CDR3 loop is CSAKERGYEQFF. The CDR3 bases are TGCAGCGCCAAGGAGCGGGGATATGAGCAGTTCTTC. V is TRBV29-1 and J is TRBJ2-1; 7 nucleotides align to TRBD2. Trimming at V came to 7 bases and at J to 8 bases, leaving 8 bases not matched to a gene. The CDR3 is 12 amino acids. CDR1 and CDR2 (germline): SQVTM, ANQGSEA.

In this sample, this clonotype turned up many times. The chain links TRBV20-1 to TRBJ2-3; D possibly corresponds to TRBD2 (6 bases). This CDR3 is 13 amino acids long. Trimming stripped 5 bases from V and 1 base from J, with 10 bases between. The germline CDR1 and CDR2 sequences are DFQATT and SNEGSKA (reference sequence). CDR3: CSAPSGGTDTQYF. CDR3 bases: TGCAGTGCTCCATCGGGAGGCACAGATACGCAGTATTTT.

This clonotype was counted ten times or more. V and J are TRBV20-1 and TRBJ2-3, with D perhaps matching TRBD2 (5 bases). The CDR3 length is 16 residues. Germline V gives CDR1 DFQATT, CDR2 SNEGSKA (reference sequence). The V end lost 6 bases, the J end lost 2 bases, and 21 bases lay between the germline ends. The CDR3 protein is CSAGDSALTHTDTQYF. In DNA form, the CDR3 reads TGCAGTGCCGGAGATAGCGCTCTAACACACACAGATACGCAGTATTTT.

At least ten counts were recorded for this clonotype. The V and J genes are TRBV5-5 and TRBJ2-2, with D possibly being TRBD1 or TRBD2 (6 bases each). Germline-derived CDR1 and CDR2 are SGHKS and YYEKEE (reference sequence). Trimming shortened V by 1 base and J by 6 bases, and 13 bases separated the two germline ends. This CDR3 has 15 amino acids. The CDR3 region has the DNA TGTGCCAGCAGCTTGTTTACGGGGGCTTCCGGGGAGCTGTTTTTT. It translates to CASSLFTGASGELFF.

This clonotype was detected ten times or more. V gene TRBV7-9 combines with J gene TRBJ2-1; 7 bases line up with TRBD2. The germline gives CDR1 SEHNR, CDR2 FQNEAQ (reference sequence). V shed 5 bases and J 5 bases; nucleotides not matched to a gene: 9. The length of the CDR3 is 15 residues. In DNA form, the CDR3 reads TGTGCCAGCAGCGCCACGGCTAGCGGAAACAATGAGCAGTTCTTC. Protein product: CASSATASGNNEQFF.

This clonotype came up many times. J is TRBJ2-1 and V is TRBV6-4; D gene unclear. V gave up 0 bases and J gave up 6 bases, with 9 bases separating them. Germline V gives CDR1 MRHNA, CDR2 SNTAGT. The CDR3 spans 14 residues. The CDR3 protein is CASSDSCRRNEQFF. CDR3 sequence (DNA): TGTGCCAGCAGTGACTCGTGTAGGCGCAATGAGCAGTTCTTC.

The sample holds a few counts of this clonotype. This chain uses TRBV5-4 with TRBJ2-5, with 7 bases aligning to TRBD2. This CDR3 region has 14 residues. Trimming took 2 bases from V and 4 from J; bases not matched to a gene: 5. Germline CDR1 SGHNT, CDR2 YYREEE (reference sequence). Here the CDR3 reads CASSFAGDRETQYF. The DNA of the CDR3 is TGTGCCAGCAGCTTCGCGGGAGACCGAGAGACCCAGTACTTC.

This clonotype came up many times. The rearrangement uses TRBV7-2 and TRBJ2-3; no clear D. Between the trimmed V and J ends, which lost 2 bases and 4 bases, there was a span of 4 bases. CDR1 and CDR2 from the germline V gene are SGHTA and FQGNSA. The CDR3 is made up of 12 amino acids. CDR3 protein: CASSLFADTQYF. CDR3 coding DNA: TGTGCCAGCAGCTTATTTGCAGATACGCAGTATTTT.

This clonotype has only a few counts. This chain connects TRBV28 to TRBJ1-5; D might be TRBD1 (5 bases). There are 15 residues in the CDR3. Germline V gives CDR1 MDHEN, CDR2 SYDVKM. Trimming shortened V by 6 bases and J by 7 bases, and 19 bases separated the two germline ends. The chain's CDR3 is CASRPPAGQGQPQHF. The DNA of the CDR3 is TGTGCCAGCAGACCTCCGGCCGGGCAGGGCCAGCCCCAGCATTTT.

This chain joins TRBV6-6 and TRBJ2-5; 10 bases line up with TRBD2. Germline trimming cut 4 bases from V and 2 bases from J; bases unmatched to any gene: 4. This CDR3 region has 15 residues. CDR1 MNHNY and CDR2 SVGAGI come from the germline V gene (reference sequence). CDR3 DNA sequence: TGTGCCAGCAGTTCCTGGACTAGCGGTCAAGAGACCCAGTACTTC. Amino acids: CASSSWTSGQETQYF.

The chain joins TRBV27 to TRBJ2-2; D call uncertain. From germline, CDR1 is MNHEY and CDR2 SMNVEV (reference sequence). The CDR3 runs 13 residues. Trimming stripped 3 bases from V and 3 bases from J, with 5 bases between. CDR3 in DNA: TGTGCCAGCAGTTTTTTGGACACCGGGGAGCTGTTTTTT. Protein: CASSFLDTGELFF.

This clonotype counts as medium-sized. The chain combines TRBV6-4 with TRBJ2-1; 10 bases agree with TRBD2. V dropped 3 bases and J dropped 3; count of bases not matched to a gene: 2. The CDR3 runs to 15 residues. Germline assignment: CDR1 MRHNA and CDR2 SNTAGT. In DNA form, the CDR3 reads TGTGCCAGCAGTGAAGGGACTAGCGACTACAATGAGCAGTTCTTC. It yields the protein CASSEGTSDYNEQFF.

This clonotype was detected ten times or more. This chain connects TRBV14 to TRBJ2-3; D remains unclear. Germline V gene lookup returns CDR1 SGHDN and CDR2 FVKESK. V dropped 0 bases and J dropped 3 bases, with 10 bases sitting between them. The CDR3 is 15 residues long. The CDR3 coding sequence is TGTGCCAGCAGCCAAGATCTGTCGGTGACAGATACGCAGTATTTT. The encoded protein is CASSQDLSVTDTQYF.